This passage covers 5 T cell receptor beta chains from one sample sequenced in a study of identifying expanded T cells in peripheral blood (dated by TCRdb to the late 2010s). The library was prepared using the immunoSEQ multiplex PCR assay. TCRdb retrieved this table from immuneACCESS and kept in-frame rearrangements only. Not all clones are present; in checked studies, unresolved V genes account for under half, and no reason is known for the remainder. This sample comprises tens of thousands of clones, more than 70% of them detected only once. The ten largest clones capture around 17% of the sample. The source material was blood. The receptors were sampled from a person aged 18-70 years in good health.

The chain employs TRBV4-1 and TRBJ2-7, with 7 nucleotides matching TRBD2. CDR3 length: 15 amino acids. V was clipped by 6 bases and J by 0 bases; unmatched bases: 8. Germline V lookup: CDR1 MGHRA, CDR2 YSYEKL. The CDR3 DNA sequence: TGCGCCAGCAGGTCCTTGGGGGGGGACTCCTACGAGCAGTACTTC. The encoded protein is CASRSLGGDSYEQYF.

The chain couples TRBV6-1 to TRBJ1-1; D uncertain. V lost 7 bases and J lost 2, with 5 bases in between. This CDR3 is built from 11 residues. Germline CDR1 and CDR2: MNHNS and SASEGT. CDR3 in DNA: TGTGCCAGCAATTTAAACACTGAAGCTTTCTTT. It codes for CASNLNTEAFF.

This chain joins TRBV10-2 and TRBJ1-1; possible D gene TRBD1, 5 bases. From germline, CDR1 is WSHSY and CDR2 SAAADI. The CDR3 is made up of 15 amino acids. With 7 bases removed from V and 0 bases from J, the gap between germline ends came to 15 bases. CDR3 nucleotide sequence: TGCGCCAGCAACCGGGGCCTCGGGATGAACACTGAAGCTTTCTTT. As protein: CASNRGLGMNTEAFF.

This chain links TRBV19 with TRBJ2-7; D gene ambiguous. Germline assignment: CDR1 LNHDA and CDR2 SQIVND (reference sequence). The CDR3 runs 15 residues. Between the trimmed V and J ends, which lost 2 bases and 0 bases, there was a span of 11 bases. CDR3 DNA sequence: TGTGCCAGTAGTATATCCCAACGGAGCTCCTACGAGCAGTACTTC. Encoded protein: CASSISQRSSYEQYF.

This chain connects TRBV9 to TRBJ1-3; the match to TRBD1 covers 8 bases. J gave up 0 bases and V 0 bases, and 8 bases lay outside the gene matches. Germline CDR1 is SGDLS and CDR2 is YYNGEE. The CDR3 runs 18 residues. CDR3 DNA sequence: TGTGCCAGCAGCGTAGGAACGACAGGGGCAAACTCTGGAAACACCATATATTTT. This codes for CASSVGTTGANSGNTIYF.